One T cell receptor (beta chain) is described in this entry. As yet, its antigen is unknown. No DNA is given; TCRdb re-called the 5' RACE reads and lists each CDR3 protein once. Its table records 150,000 to 200,000 distinct CDR3 sequences. The sample belongs to a study of T cells expressing NK-cell markers. Study findings and constraints: Whether expanded NKG2C+ T cell clones recognized HCMV stayed uncertain. As a fraction of CD8+ T cells, dominant NKG2C+ clonotypes reached about 1.0-8% in more than five donors.

The germline V gene has CDR1 MNHEY and CDR2 SVGAGI. The CDR3 runs to 14 residues. This sequence was found in a woman between 18 and 70 years old in good health. The chain carries TRBV6-5 and TRBJ1-1. The specimen sequenced was blood T cells: a sorted CD56 or NKG2C T cell subset, CD4+ or CD8+ T cells, or bulk PBMC T cells (not recorded which). The CDR3 reads CASSYATANTEAFF.